This T cell receptor beta chain was sequenced during a study of blood T cell repertoires in COVID-19 (dated by TCRdb to 2020 to 2022). About the full investigation: Samples covering the acute and convalescent phases of COVID-19 were provided by collaborators in the United States, Italy and Spain. The prospective study material was composed of cDNA or gDNA derived from T cells, B-cell-depleted T cells, or PBMCs. Samples were obtained from the ongoing ImmuneRACE study (first 160 participants) and from 1,254 subjects provided by 6 global collaborators. The sample metadata nearly always contained a de-identified subject ID, COVID-19 status, age in years and sex. HLA class I and class II types, where available, came from metadata supplied by the sample provider rather than from assay-based typing. The repertoires were released in a freely available public database meant as a resource for research on the immune response to SARS-CoV-2. The dataset comprised deeply sampled blood TCRbeta repertoires from subjects exposed to, actively infected with, or recovered from COVID-19.

Points the paper makes about the study in general: Clinical and demographic metadata were provided uncurated, with the amount varying by source and participant.

As to this clone: No antigen is known for it. Nothing much larger sits one base from this clone, and base qualities are not available.

TCRbeta CDR3 regions were amplified from genomic DNA using the immunoSEQ Assay, a bias-controlled multiplex PCR. The paper's processing steps were these. Nucleated cell counts per sample were estimated from amplification of reference gene primers within the assay. To quantify the absolute abundance of each unique TCRbeta CDR3 rearrangement, sequence reads were collapsed and filtered. For each sample, productive Simpson clonality was calculated as the square root of Simpson's diversity index across productive rearrangements. TCRdb stores this immuneACCESS table with in-frame sequences only. Part of the clones is absent; in the studies checked, under half of the shortfall reflects unresolved V genes, and no reason is known for the rest. Clonal size and the V and J genes are those of that table, whereas D and trimming came from the DNA. The sample table holds 75,000 to 85,000 clones, of which around 90% were seen once. The ten largest clones capture roughly 46% of the sample.

Each collaborating institution followed its own protocols to collect whole blood in K2EDTA tubes. For TCRbeta analysis, collaborator samples were shipped as frozen whole blood, as isolated PBMCs, or as DNA extracted from either sample type. The CDR3 holds 12 amino acids from the cysteine to the phenylalanine. The only DNA kept is the CDR3, 36 bases in frame from the first base. Trimming accounts for 8 bases at V and 7 bases at J, while the number of junction bases matched to no gene is 4. Sequences LNHDA (CDR1) and SQIVND (CDR2) are obtained from the germline V gene (reference sequence). The source material was peripheral blood. The source is a human donor in a cohort sampled during active COVID-19. The V and J segments used are TRBV19 and TRBJ2-5; TRBD1 aligns with 10 central bases. The CDR3 reads as follows: CASRGQGGTQYF. The nucleotide sequence reads TGTGCCAGTCGTGGACAGGGGGGGACCCAGTACTTC.